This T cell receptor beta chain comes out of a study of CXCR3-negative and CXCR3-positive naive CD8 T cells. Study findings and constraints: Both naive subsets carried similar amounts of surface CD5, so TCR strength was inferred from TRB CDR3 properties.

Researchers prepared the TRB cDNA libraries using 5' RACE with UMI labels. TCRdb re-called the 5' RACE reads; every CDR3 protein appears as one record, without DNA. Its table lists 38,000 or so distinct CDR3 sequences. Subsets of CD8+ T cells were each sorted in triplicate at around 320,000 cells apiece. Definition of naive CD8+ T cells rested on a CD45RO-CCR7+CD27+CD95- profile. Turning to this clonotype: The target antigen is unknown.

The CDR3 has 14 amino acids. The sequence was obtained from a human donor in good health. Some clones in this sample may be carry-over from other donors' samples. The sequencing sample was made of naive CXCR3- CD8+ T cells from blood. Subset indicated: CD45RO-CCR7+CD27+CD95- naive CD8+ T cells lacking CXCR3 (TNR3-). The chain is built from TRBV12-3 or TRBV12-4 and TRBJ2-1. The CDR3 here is CASSPDSSFGEQFF.